This TCR beta chain was identified during a study of T-cell reconstitution after alpha-beta-depleted transplantation in children. Library preparation (for TCRbeta) was performed with unique molecular identifiers. MiXCR, applied by TCRdb to the PCR reads, yields one record per CDR3 protein. The data contain about 16,000 distinct CDR3 sequences, 7.7% of them singletons. Overall study findings and caveats: Reportedly, only several hundred clones from non-depleted graft cells drove alpha-beta T-cell counts at about two months. Diversity of TCRbeta at day 60 was high in some patients, arising from surviving recipient T cells and thymic progenitors. The authors attributed T-cell counts and diversity one year after transplant mostly to newly produced T cells.

This clonotype showed up just a few times. Antigen: not known. The V gene end was trimmed by 4 bases and the J gene end by 4 bases; junction bases not matched to a gene: 4. Germline CDR1 and CDR2: LGHNA and YNFKEQ. The CDR3 spans 14 residues. The chain couples TRBV4-2 to TRBJ2-7; 10 nucleotides line up with TRBD1. The receptor was derived from a boy under two years old who had a stem cell transplant for Wiskott-Aldrich syndrome, so the T cells may come from the graft donor. Sample: PBMCs, mostly from graft donor cells, taken 60 days after TCRalphabeta/CD19-depleted stem cell transplant. CDR3 DNA: TGTGCCAGCAGCCTGGGGACAGGGGTATACGAGCAGTACTTC. It encodes CASSLGTGVYEQYF.